This TCR beta chain came from a study of metastatic and nonmetastatic thyroid tumors. This clone was picked up many times. Not a single patient had been given any form of treatment at any point before undergoing thyroid surgery. TCRdb recomputed clones from the PCR reads via MiXCR. The sample includes nearly 25,000 clones, 20% to 30% of them seen just once. What was sequenced was blood. The origin of this receptor is a male donor with papillary thyroid cancer or a benign thyroid nodule (not recorded which). Some clones in this sample may be carry-over from other donors' samples.

The CDR3 reads CASSSTSSYEQYF. The CDR3 DNA reads TGTGCCAGCAGCTCGACCTCTTCCTACGAGCAGTACTTC. The chain recombines TRBV13 with TRBJ2-7; D is unresolved. Trimming cost V 4 bases and J 1 base, with 8 bases left between them. Germline V gene lookup returns CDR1 PRHDT and CDR2 FYEKMQ (reference sequence). The CDR3 runs to 13 residues.